This T cell receptor beta chain was identified in a study of blood T cell repertoires in COVID-19. On the study more broadly: From the United States, Italy and Spain came samples of acute and convalescent COVID-19.

Recruitment covered fewer than 25 US areas and drew participants whose ages spanned roughly 18 to 89 years. Participants reported their clinical history, and cohort assignment relied on those reports. In the study's own analysis: Reference gene primer amplification gave nucleated cell count estimates. Profiling relied on immunoSEQ multiplex PCR, and the TCRdb table lists in-frame clones only, not all of them. V, J and clone size derive from that table, while D and trimming were established from the DNA sequence. Of approximately 490,000 clones in the sample, 80% to 90% were seen once. CDR1 is SNHLY, CDR2 FYNNEI, per germline. This CDR3 region has 14 residues. Trimming left V 7 bases short and J 0 bases short, with 10 bases between.

Material: PBMCs or T cells enriched from blood (not recorded which). The chain carries TRBV2 and TRBJ1-3; D ambiguous. The receptor was derived from a woman in her sixties who had recovered from COVID-19. The CDR3 spells CASNLDHSGNTIYF. The CDR3 DNA follows: TGTGCCAGCAACCTAGACCACTCTGGAAACACCATATATTTT.